This T cell receptor beta chain was retrieved from a study of cytomegalovirus exposure and HLA in healthy donors. Findings and caveats of the study: A few CMV-associated chains were confirmed in vitro to be specific for CMV antigens. The listing of 150 to 200 TCR beta chains classed them as cytomegalovirus-associated. Published work reported that the classifier diagnosed cytomegalovirus status with high specificity and sensitivity.

TCRdb keeps only in-frame clones here, not all; method: immunoSEQ multiplex PCR. The sample yields 150,000 or so clones, 85% to 90% seen once. As concerns this clone: Its antigen is unidentified.

Trimming shortened V by 7 bases and J by 0 bases, and 12 bases separated the two germline ends. Germline V lookup: CDR1 SNHLY, CDR2 FYNNEI. The CDR3 contains 14 residues. V gene TRBV2 combines with J gene TRBJ2-5; tentatively, D is TRBD2 (6 bases). Sequencing was done on a sample of PBMCs. This clonotype was obtained from a woman aged 18-29 years in good health and CMV-seropositive. The CDR3 is CASKGLAHQETQYF. Here the CDR3 DNA reads TGTGCCAGCAAGGGACTGGCCCACCAAGAGACCCAGTACTTC.